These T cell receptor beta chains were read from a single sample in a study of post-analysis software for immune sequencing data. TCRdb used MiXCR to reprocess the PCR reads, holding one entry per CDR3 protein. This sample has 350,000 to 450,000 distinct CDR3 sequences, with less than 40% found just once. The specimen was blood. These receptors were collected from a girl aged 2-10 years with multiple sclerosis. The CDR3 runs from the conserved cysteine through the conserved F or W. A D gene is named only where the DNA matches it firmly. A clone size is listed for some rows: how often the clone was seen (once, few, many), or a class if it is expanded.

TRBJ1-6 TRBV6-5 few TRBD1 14 TGTGCCAGCAGGCGGGACAGGGGAAATTCACCCCTCCACTTT CASRRDRGNSPLHF
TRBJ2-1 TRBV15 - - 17 TGTGCCACCAGCAAATCCAGACACTCCTCCTCCTACAATGAGCAGTTCTTC CATSKSRHSSSYNEQFF
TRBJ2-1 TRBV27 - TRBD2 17 TGTGCCAGCAGTTCCCCGGGAAGCGGGAGGGCCTACAATGAGCAGTTCTTC CASSSPGSGRAYNEQFF
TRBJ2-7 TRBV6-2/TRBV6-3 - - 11 TGTGCCAGCAGTCAAGGCGTGCAACAGTACTTC CASSQGVQQYF
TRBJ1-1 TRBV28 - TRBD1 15 TGTGCCAGCAGTTCAGGGGGCTCGGGGTACACTGAAGCTTTCTTT CASSSGGSGYTEAFF
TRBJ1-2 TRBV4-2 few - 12 TGTGCCAGCAGCCAAGATGGTCATGGCTACACCTTC CASSQDGHGYTF
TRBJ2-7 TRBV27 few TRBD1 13 TGTGCCAGCCGACAGGGGTGGAGGTACGAGCAGTACTTC CASRQGWRYEQYF
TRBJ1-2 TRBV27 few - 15 TGTGCCGGCAGTTTCTCCGGCAGGGAGGGCTATGGCTACACCTTC CAGSFSGREGYGYTF
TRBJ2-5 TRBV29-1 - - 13 TGCAGCGCCCTACGGGGCCGGCAAGAGACCCAGTACTTC CSALRGRQETQYF
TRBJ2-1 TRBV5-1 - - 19 TGCGCCAGCAGCTTGGCGGTTCGGGGCCCCTCGAGCTCCTACAATGAGCAGTTCTTC CASSLAVRGPSSSYNEQFF
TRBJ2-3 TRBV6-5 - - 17 TGTGCCGGCAGTTACTCACGAGGGAAGGCTAGCACAGATACGCAGTATTTT CAGSYSRGKASTDTQYF
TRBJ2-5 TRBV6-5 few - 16 TGTGCCAGCAGTTCTCAAAAGCTCATACCCCAAGAGACCCAGTACTTC CASSSQKLIPQETQYF
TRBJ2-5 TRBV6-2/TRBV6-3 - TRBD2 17 TGTGCCAGCAGTTACCTAAAAGGGAGGGTAGGTGAAGAGACCCAGTACTTC CASSYLKGRVGEETQYF
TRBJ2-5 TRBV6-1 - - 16 TGTGCCAGCAGTGACCTCGGACGGGGTCACCAAGAGACCCAGTACTTC CASSDLGRGHQETQYF
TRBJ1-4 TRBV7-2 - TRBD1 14 TGTGCCAGCAGCCTGGACAGGGGCAGTGAAAAACTGTTTTTT CASSLDRGSEKLFF
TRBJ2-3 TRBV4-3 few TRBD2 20 TGCGCCAGCAGCCAAGACCAGCCAGGGACTAGCGGGAAATACACAGATACGCAGTATTTT CASSQDQPGTSGKYTDTQYF
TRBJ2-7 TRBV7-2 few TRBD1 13 TGTGCCAGCAGCTTCTTACCGGGACAGGCCCCGTACTTC CASSFLPGQAPYF
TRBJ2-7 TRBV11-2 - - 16 TGTGCCAGCAGAACTCGAGGGTGGGACTGGACTGCCGAGCAGTACTTC CASRTRGWDWTAEQYF
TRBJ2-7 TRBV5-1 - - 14 TGCGCCAGCAGCTTGGGACAGATCCCCTACGAGCAGTACTTC CASSLGQIPYEQYF
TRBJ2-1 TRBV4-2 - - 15 TGTGCCAGCAGCCAAGAAGGGAGTTTCAGTCCTGAGCAGTTCTTC CASSQEGSFSPEQFF
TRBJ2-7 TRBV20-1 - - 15 TGCAGTGCTAGAGATTTCGGGCACAGCTACTACGAGCAGTACTTC CSARDFGHSYYEQYF
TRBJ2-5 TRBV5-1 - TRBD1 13 TGCGCCAGCAGCAGGACAGGGTGGGAGACCCAGTACTTC CASSRTGWETQYF